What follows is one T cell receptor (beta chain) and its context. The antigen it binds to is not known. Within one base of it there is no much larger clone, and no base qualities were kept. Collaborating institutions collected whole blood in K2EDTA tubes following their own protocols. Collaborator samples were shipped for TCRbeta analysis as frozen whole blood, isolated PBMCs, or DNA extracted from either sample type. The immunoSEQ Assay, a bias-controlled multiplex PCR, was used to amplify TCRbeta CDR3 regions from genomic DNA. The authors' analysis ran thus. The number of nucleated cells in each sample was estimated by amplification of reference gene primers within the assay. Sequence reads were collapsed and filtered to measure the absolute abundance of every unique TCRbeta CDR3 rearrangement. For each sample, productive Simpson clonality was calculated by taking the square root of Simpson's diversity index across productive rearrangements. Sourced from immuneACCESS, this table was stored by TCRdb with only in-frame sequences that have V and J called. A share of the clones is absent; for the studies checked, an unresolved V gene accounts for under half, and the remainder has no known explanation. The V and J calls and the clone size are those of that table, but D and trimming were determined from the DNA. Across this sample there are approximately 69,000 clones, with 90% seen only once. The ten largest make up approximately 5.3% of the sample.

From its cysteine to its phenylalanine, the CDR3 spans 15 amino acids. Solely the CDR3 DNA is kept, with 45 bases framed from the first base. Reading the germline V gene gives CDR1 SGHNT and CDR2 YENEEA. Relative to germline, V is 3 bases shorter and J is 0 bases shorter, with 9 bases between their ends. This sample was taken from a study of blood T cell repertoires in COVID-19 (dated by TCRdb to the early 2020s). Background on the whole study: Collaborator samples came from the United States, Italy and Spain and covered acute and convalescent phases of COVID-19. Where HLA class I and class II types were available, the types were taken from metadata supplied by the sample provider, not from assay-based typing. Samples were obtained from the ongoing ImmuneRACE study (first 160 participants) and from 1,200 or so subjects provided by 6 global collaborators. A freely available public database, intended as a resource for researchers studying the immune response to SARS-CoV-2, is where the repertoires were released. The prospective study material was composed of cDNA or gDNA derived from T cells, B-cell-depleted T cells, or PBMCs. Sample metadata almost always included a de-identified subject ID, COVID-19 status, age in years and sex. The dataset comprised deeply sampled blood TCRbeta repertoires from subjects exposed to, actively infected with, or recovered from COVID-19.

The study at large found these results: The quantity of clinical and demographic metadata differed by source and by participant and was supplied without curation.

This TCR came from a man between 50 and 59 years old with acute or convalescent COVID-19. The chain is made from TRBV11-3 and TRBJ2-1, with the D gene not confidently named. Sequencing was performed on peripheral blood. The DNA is TGTGCCAGCAGCTTCGGCGGAAGCTCCTACAATGAGCAGTTCTTC. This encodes CASSFGGSSYNEQFF.